The 2 T cell receptor beta chains given below trace back to one sample, sequenced in a study of blood T cell repertoires in COVID-19. Produced via immunoSEQ multiplex PCR; TCRdb's table is partial and in-frame only. The sample holds tens of thousands of clones, roughly 84% seen once. Material: peripheral blood. Receptor source: a man aged 45-65 years with acute or convalescent COVID-19.

This chain links TRBV18 with TRBJ1-5, with D perhaps TRBD1 (5 bases). Germline CDR1 is KGHSH and CDR2 is LQKENI. V was cut by 3 bases and J by 3 bases, with 12 bases left in between. The CDR3 totals 15 residues. Here the CDR3 DNA reads TGTGCCAGCTCACCTCAGGGCGGAATCAATCAGCCCCAGCATTTT. As protein: CASSPQGGINQPQHF.

The chain uses TRBV4-1 and TRBJ1-2, with D hard to call. This CDR3 region has 14 residues. Germline CDR1 reads MGHRA; CDR2 reads YSYEKL. V was shortened by 3 bases and J by 3 bases, with 11 bases between the two germline ends. The CDR3 sequence is CASSQGMGDYGYTF. Here the CDR3 DNA reads TGCGCCAGCAGCCAGGGGATGGGAGACTATGGCTACACCTTC.